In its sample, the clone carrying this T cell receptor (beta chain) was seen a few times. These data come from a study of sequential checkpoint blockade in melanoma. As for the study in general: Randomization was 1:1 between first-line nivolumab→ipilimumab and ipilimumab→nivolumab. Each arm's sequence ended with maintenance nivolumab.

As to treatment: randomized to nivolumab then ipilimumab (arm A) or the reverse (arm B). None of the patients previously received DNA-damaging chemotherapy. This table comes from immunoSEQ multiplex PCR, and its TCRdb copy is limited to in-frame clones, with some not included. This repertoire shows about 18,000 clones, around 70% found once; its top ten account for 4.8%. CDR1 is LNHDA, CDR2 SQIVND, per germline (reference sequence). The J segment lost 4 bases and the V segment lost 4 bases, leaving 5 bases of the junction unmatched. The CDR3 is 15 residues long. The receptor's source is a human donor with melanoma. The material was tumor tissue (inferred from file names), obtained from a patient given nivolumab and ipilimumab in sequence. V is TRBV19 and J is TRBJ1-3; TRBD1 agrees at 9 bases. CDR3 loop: CASSTRDRVGNTIYF. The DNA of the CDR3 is TGTGCCAGTAGTACCCGGGACAGGGTAGGAAACACCATATATTTT. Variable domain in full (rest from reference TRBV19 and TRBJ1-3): DGGITQSPKYLFRKEGQNVTLSCEQNLNHDAMYWYRQDPGQGLRLIYYSQIVNDFQKGDIAEGYSVSREKKESFPLTVTSAQKNPTAFYLCASSTRDRVGNTIYFGEGSWLTVV.